Below are 25 T cell receptor beta chains sequenced from a single sample in a study of CD8+ T cells in alopecia areata (dated by TCRdb to between 2017 and 2018). The time point label, as the study defines it: baseline before oral tofacitinib. The library was produced with the immunoSEQ multiplex PCR assay. For TCR sequencing, RNA was extracted from every sample and reverse transcribed into cDNA to serve as template. TCRdb retrieved this table from immuneACCESS and kept in-frame rearrangements only. Not all clones are present; in checked studies, unresolved V genes account for under half, and no reason is known for the remainder. In all, the sample holds 200,000 to 250,000 clones, and roughly two thirds of those were seen once. Around 1.2% of the sample lies in the top ten. The sequences come from CD4+ T cells sorted from blood, collected at week 0. All receptors derive from a human donor with alopecia areata.

This clone has just a few counts. The gene calls are TRBV29-1 and TRBJ2-5, with unresolved D. V lost 7 bases and J lost 3, with 12 bases in between. The germline CDR1 and CDR2 sequences are SQVTM and ANQGSEA. CDR3 size: 12 residues. For the CDR3, the DNA is TGCAGCGCGCTTAGTGCGGAAGAGACCCAGTACTTC. This translates into CSALSAEETQYF.

This clone was seen only a few times. The chain has TRBV4-2 and TRBJ2-3; no definite D call. V gave up 1 base and J gave up 0 bases, with 5 bases separating them. This CDR3 is 14 amino acids long. Germline CDR1 and CDR2: LGHNA and YNFKEQ. The CDR3 DNA reads as TGTGCCAGCAGCCAAGTGGCTAGCACAGATACGCAGTATTTT. This gives the protein CASSQVASTDTQYF.

This clone showed up just a few times. This chain joins TRBV7-9 and TRBJ2-6; 8 bases fit TRBD1. V was pared by 6 bases and J by 10 bases, with 2 bases of the junction left unmatched. The CDR3 is 12 residues long. The germline CDR1 and CDR2 sequences are SEHNR and FQNEAQ (reference sequence). Here the CDR3 reads CASRRQGNVLTF. The CDR3 DNA is TGTGCCAGCAGGAGACAGGGGAACGTCCTGACTTTC.

The chain recombines TRBV5-6 with TRBJ1-5, with 7 positions matching TRBD1. This CDR3 is built from 16 residues. Germline V gene data show CDR1 as SGHDT and CDR2 as YYEEEE. The V gene end was trimmed by 6 bases and the J gene end by 2 bases; junction bases not matched to a gene: 11. In DNA form, the CDR3 reads TGTGCCAGCACCACCACCCGGACAGGAGGCAATCAGCCCCAGCATTTT. Encoded protein: CASTTTRTGGNQPQHF. The full variable domain, with the rest looked up from reference TRBV5-6 and TRBJ1-5, is DAGVTQSPTHLIKTRGQQVTLRCSPKSGHDTVSWYQQALGQGPQFIFQYYEEEERQRGNFPDRFSGHQFPNYSSELNVNALLLGDSALYLCASTTTRTGGNQPQHFGDGTRLSIL.

The rearrangement uses TRBV27 and TRBJ2-1, with 9 positions matching TRBD2. Germline V gene lookup returns CDR1 MNHEY and CDR2 SMNVEV (reference sequence). The CDR3 consists of 14 residues. The ends lost 5 bases at V and 6 bases at J; junction bases unmatched: 5. The CDR3 loop is CASSRAGGLNEQFF. The DNA of the CDR3 is TGTGCCAGCAGTAGAGCGGGGGGACTCAATGAGCAGTTCTTC.

The J gene is TRBJ2-7, the V gene TRBV5-1; 11 nucleotides line up with TRBD2. Germline CDR1 reads SGHRS; CDR2 reads YFSETQ. V trimming: 3 bases; J trimming: 4 bases; junction bases outside the gene matches: 6. The CDR3 loop spans 15 amino acids. CDR3: CASSYGLAGSYEQYF. The CDR3 coding sequence is TGCGCCAGCAGCTACGGACTAGCGGGCTCTTACGAGCAGTACTTC.

The chain combines TRBV7-2 with TRBJ2-2; D is unresolved. The CDR3 totals 13 residues. Trimming cost V 5 bases and J 7 bases, with 11 bases left between them. Germline loops: CDR1 SGHTA, CDR2 FQGNSA. This CDR3 is CASSPTLDGELFF. CDR3 DNA sequence: TGTGCCAGCAGCCCGACCCTGGACGGGGAGCTGTTTTTT.

The chain recombines TRBV30 with TRBJ1-5, with D perhaps matching TRBD1 (6 bases). Per germline, CDR1 GTSNPN and CDR2 SVGIG (reference sequence). This CDR3 spans 17 amino acids. V was pared by 2 bases and J by 0 bases, with 17 bases between. DNA of the CDR3: TGTGCCTGGAGTCCCGGGACAACCTTTTATAGCAATCAGCCCCAGCATTTT. Its protein product is CAWSPGTTFYSNQPQHF. The full variable domain, its missing parts supplied by reference TRBV30 and TRBJ1-5, is SQTIHQWPATLVQPVGSPLSLECTVEGTSNPNLYWYRQAAGRGLQLLFYSVGIGQISSEVPQNLSASRPQDRQFILSSKKLLLSDSGFYLCAWSPGTTFYSNQPQHFGDGTRLSIL.

The chain carries TRBV9 and TRBJ2-7; no definite D call. Germline CDR1 reads SGDLS; CDR2 reads YYNGEE. Deletions cut 0 bases from V and 3 bases from J, with 13 bases between. The CDR3 has 15 residues. CDR3 bases: TGTGCCAGCAGCGTAGGAATTGGAGCTAACTACGAGCAGTACTTC. Protein sequence: CASSVGIGANYEQYF. The full variable domain, rest sourced from reference TRBV9 and TRBJ2-7, is DSGVTQTPKHLITATGQRVTLRCSPRSGDLSVYWYQQSLDQGLQFLIQYYNGEERAKGNILERFSAQQFPDLHSELNLSSLELGDSALYFCASSVGIGANYEQYFGPGTRLTVT.

This clone was counted a few times. The chain uses TRBV25-1 and TRBJ2-1; weak D call: TRBD1 (5 bases). Germline assignment: CDR1 MGHDK and CDR2 SYGVNS. The CDR3 totals 15 residues. V shed 4 bases and J shed 0 bases, with 10 bases lying between them. CDR3 protein: CASSADISSYNEQFF. As DNA, the CDR3 is TGTGCCAGCAGTGCGGACATTAGCTCCTACAATGAGCAGTTCTTC.

This clone turned up a few times. The CDR3 DNA sequence: TGTGCCAGCAGCAAAGTAACGAGGGGTACGCGGGAGACCCAGTACTTC. Residues: CASSKVTRGTRETQYF. This rearrangement joins TRBV21-1 to TRBJ2-5. TRBV21-1 counts as a pseudogene. The CDR3 length is 16 residues.

This clone was counted only a few times. The junction does not match germline at one end; this may be a read error. The rearrangement links TRBV29-1 to TRBJ2-5, with 9 bases aligning to TRBD2. There are 15 residues in the CDR3. CDR1 and CDR2 from the germline V gene are SQVTM and ANQGSEA. DNA for the CDR3: TGCAGCGTGGAAGGGACTAGCCGGTTTCAAGAGACCCAGTACTTC. It codes for CSVEGTSRFQETQYF.

The CDR3: CSVGRDRLTDTQYF. The DNA for the CDR3 is TGCAGCGTGGGCCGGGACAGACTCACAGATACGCAGTATTTT. The gene calls are TRBV29-1 and TRBJ2-3; 7 positions agree with TRBD1. The CDR3 contains 14 residues. The germline gives CDR1 SQVTM, CDR2 ANQGSEA. The V and J ends lost 6 bases and 2 bases, in that order; junction bases with no gene match: 8.

The chain combines TRBV5-6 with TRBJ2-7; 13 nucleotides line up with TRBD2. This CDR3 is 15 amino acids long. Germline CDR1 is SGHDT and CDR2 is YYEEEE. Unmatched junction bases numbered 5, after V lost 4 bases and J lost 4 bases. The CDR3: CASSGGLAGVYEQYF. DNA for the CDR3: TGTGCCAGCAGCGGTGGACTAGCGGGGGTTTACGAGCAGTACTTC.

The chain carries TRBV30 and TRBJ1-6; D remains unclear. CDR1 is GTSNPN and CDR2 is SVGIG in the germline V gene (reference sequence). Trimming cost V 3 bases and J 10 bases, with 13 bases left between them. CDR3 length: 13 residues. CDR3 coding DNA: TGTGCCTGGAGAGTTGTGGGGAAATCACCCCTCCACTTT. Its translation: CAWRVVGKSPLHF.

This clone was seen more than once but under ten times. V is TRBV7-9 and J is TRBJ2-3; D gene unclear. CDR3 size: 12 residues. Per germline, CDR1 SEHNR and CDR2 FQNEAQ (reference sequence). The V end lost 7 bases, the J end lost 4 bases, and 9 bases lay between the germline ends. Written as DNA, the CDR3 is TGTGCCAGCACCACTGGGGCAGATACGCAGTATTTT. This translates into CASTTGADTQYF.

In nucleotides, the CDR3 is TGTGCCTGGAGTGGTGCAGGCCTCTCTGGAAACACCATATATTTT. As protein: CAWSGAGLSGNTIYF. The rearrangement links TRBV30 to TRBJ1-3; no clear D gene. This CDR3 comprises 15 residues. From germline, CDR1 is GTSNPN and CDR2 SVGIG (reference sequence). The V and J ends lost 1 base and 0 bases respectively, with 10 bases between them.

The chain joins TRBV20-1 to TRBJ2-3; D remains ambiguous. The CDR3 is 10 amino acids. Per the germline V gene, CDR1 is DFQATT and CDR2 is SNEGSKA (reference sequence). V lost 5 bases to trimming and J lost 2 bases, with 2 bases between them. The chain's CDR3 is CSAYTDTQYF. As DNA, the CDR3 is TGCAGTGCTTACACAGATACGCAGTATTTT.

The V call is TRBV4-3, the J call TRBJ2-3; unclear D gene. V lost 0 bases to trimming and J lost 6 bases, with 13 bases between them. The CDR3 is 15 residues long. Per the germline V gene, CDR1 is LGHNA and CDR2 is YSLEER. The CDR3 bases are TGCGCCAGCAGCCAAGATGTCCAGGATGGGGATACGCAGTATTTT. It specifies CASSQDVQDGDTQYF.

The CDR3 protein is CASSQDRDSYEQYF. The CDR3 nucleotides are TGTGCCAGCAGCCAAGATCGGGACTCCTACGAGCAGTACTTC. The chain recombines TRBV4-2 with TRBJ2-7; the D gene is possibly TRBD2 (5 bases). The germline gives CDR1 LGHNA, CDR2 YNFKEQ. Trimming shortened V by 0 bases and J by 0 bases, and 6 bases separated the two germline ends. The CDR3 runs to 14 residues.

This clone was seen a handful of times. CDR3 amino acids: CASSDDRATGANTEAFF. Written as DNA, the CDR3 is TGTGCCAGCAGCGATGATCGTGCTACAGGGGCGAACACTGAAGCTTTCTTT. V usage is TRBV5-6 and J usage is TRBJ1-1, with TRBD1 matching 7 bases. Germline assignment: CDR1 SGHDT and CDR2 YYEEEE. The trim removed 4 bases at V and 1 base at J, leaving 13 bases unmatched. The CDR3 spans 17 residues.

The V gene is TRBV10-3, the J gene TRBJ2-2, with D maybe TRBD1 (5 bases). V was clipped by 6 bases and J by 1 base, with 9 bases between them. The CDR3 length is 14 residues. Germline-derived CDR1 and CDR2 are ENHRY and SYGVKD. In nucleotides, the CDR3 is TGTGCCATCAGAAATCAGGGGAACACCGGGGAGCTGTTTTTT. Protein: CAIRNQGNTGELFF.

The chain uses TRBV4-2 and TRBJ2-6; TRBD1 aligns across 7 bases. The CDR3 length is 19 residues. Germline-derived CDR1 and CDR2 are LGHNA and YNFKEQ. V lost 4 bases and J lost 0; bases outside the gene matches: 12. The CDR3 loop reads CASSLGTAITHSGANVLTF. The DNA for the CDR3 is TGTGCCAGCAGCCTTGGGACAGCTATAACCCACTCTGGGGCCAACGTCCTGACTTTC.

V gene TRBV29-1 combines with J gene TRBJ2-6; D might be TRBD1 or TRBD2, each matching 5 bases. V was cut by 7 bases and J by 2 bases, with 9 bases left in between. The CDR3 is made up of 13 amino acids. Germline assignment: CDR1 SQVTM and CDR2 ANQGSEA. The CDR3 nucleotides are TGCAGCGCCGGGGCGGCTGGGGCCAACGTCCTGACTTTC. As protein: CSAGAAGANVLTF.

The chain recombines TRBV15 with TRBJ1-1; no clear D gene. In germline, CDR1 is LNHNV, CDR2 YYDKDF (reference sequence). V was clipped by 1 base and J by 7 bases, with 4 bases between them. CDR3 size: 11 residues. In nucleotides, the CDR3 is TGTGCCACCAGCAGAGGTAGTGAAGCTTTCTTT. Its protein product is CATSRGSEAFF.